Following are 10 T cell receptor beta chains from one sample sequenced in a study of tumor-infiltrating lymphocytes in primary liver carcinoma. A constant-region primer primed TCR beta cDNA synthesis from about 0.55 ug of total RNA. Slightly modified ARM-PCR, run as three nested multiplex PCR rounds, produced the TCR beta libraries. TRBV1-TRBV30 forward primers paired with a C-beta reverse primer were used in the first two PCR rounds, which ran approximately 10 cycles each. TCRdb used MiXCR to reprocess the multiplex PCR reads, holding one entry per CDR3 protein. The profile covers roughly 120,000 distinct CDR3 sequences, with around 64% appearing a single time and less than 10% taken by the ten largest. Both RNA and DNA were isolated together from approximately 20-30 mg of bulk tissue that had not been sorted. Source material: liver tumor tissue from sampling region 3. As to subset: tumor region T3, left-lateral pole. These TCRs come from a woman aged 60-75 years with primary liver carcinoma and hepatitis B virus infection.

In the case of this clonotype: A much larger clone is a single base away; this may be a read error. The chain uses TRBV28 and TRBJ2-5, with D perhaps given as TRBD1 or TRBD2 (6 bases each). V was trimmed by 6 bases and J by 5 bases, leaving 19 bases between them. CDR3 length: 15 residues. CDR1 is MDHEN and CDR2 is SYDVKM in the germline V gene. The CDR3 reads CASRTRQRGVETQYF. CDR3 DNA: TGTGCCAGCAGGACAAGACAGAGGGGGGTGGAGACCCAGTACTTC.

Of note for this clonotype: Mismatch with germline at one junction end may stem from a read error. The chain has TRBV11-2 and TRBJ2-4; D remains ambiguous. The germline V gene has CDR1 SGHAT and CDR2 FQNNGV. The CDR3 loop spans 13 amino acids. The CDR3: CASNIESLNIQYF. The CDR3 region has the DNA TGCGCCAGCAACATTGAATCGTTAAACATTCAGTACTTC.

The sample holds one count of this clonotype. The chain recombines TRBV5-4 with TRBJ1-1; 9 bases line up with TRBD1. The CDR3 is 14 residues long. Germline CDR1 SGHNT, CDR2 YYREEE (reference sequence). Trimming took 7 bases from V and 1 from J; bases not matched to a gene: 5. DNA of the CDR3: TGTGCCAGCTGCCTGACAGGGGGGAACACTGAAGCTTTCTTT. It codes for CASCLTGGNTEAFF.

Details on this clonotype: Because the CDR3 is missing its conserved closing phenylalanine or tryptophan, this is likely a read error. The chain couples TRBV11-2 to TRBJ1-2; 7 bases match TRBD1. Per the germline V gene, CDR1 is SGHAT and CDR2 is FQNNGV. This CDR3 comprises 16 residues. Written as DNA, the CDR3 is TGTGTCAGCAGCCGAACCGAGCCAGGGGGGAACTATGGCTACACCGTC. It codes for CVSSRTEPGGNYGYTV.

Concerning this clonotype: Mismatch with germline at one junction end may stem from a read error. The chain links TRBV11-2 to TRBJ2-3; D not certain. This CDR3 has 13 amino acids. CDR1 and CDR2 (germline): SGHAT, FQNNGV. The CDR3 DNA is TGTGCCAGCAACTTAGACCGAGGAGATATGCAGTATTTT. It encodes CASNLDRGDMQYF.

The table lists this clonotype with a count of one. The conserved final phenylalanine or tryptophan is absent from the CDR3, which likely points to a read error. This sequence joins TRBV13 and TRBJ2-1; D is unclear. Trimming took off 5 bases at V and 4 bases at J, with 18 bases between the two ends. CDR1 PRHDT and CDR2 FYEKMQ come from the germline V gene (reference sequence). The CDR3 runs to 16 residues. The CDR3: CASSPPPAMIYNEQFL. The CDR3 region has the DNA TGTGCCAGCAGCCCTCCGCCCGCAATGATATACAATGAGCAGTTCTTA.

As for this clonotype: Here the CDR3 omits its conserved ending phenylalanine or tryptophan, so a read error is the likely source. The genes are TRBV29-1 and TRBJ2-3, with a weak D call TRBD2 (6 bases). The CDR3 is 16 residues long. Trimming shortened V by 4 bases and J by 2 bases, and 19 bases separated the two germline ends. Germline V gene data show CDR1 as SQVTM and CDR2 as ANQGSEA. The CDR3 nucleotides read TGCAGCGTTGCCCTGGGTAGGGGAGGTTACACAGATACGCAGTATTCT. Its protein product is CSVALGRGGYTDTQYS.

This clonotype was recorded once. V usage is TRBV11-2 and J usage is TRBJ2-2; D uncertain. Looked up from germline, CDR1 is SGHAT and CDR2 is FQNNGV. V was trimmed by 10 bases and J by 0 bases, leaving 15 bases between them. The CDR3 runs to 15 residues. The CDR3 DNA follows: TGTGCCATCAACTTAACGCTAGCGAACACCGGGGAGCTGTTTTTT. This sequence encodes CAINLTLANTGELFF. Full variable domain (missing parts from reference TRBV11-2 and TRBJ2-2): EAGVAQSPRYKIIEKRQSVAFWCNPISGHATLYWYQQILGQGPKLLIQFQNNGVVDDSQLPKDRFSAERLKGVDSTLKIQPAKLEDSAVYLCAINLTLANTGELFFGEGSRLTVL.

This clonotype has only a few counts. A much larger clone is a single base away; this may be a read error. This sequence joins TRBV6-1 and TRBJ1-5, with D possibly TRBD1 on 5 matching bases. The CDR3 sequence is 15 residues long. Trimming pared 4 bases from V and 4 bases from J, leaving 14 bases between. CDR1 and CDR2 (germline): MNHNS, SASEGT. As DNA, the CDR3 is TGTGCCAGCAGTGGACCGGCAGGGCCTAATCAGCCCCAGCATTTT. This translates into CASSGPAGPNQPQHF.

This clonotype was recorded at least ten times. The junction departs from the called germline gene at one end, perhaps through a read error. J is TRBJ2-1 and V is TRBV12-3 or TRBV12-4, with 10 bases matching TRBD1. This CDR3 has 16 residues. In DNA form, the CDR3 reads TGTGCCAGCAGTCACTCGACAGGGGGCTGGGCAAAGCGCTTCTCCTTC. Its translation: CASSHSTGGWAKRFSF.